This T cell receptor beta chain was sequenced for a study of T-cell reconstitution after alpha-beta-depleted transplantation in children. In this sample, this clonotype turned up many times. Antigen specificity is unknown. For TCRbeta, the library was prepared with unique molecular identifiers. TCRdb re-called the PCR reads through MiXCR, storing one row per CDR3 protein. The table lists around 670,000 distinct CDR3 sequences, approximately 14% of them singletons, with around 0.8% in the top ten. Study-wide points: T-cell numbers and diversity, one year after transplant, stemmed largely from T cells that were newly produced. Reported findings indicate that, about two months after transplant, alpha-beta T cells came from several hundred expanded clones, which were derived from non-depleted graft cells.

V was pared by 2 bases and J by 5 bases, with 9 bases of the junction left unmatched. The CDR3 consists of 15 residues. In germline, CDR1 is MNHEY, CDR2 SVGAGI. The V call is TRBV6-5, the J call TRBJ2-7; 7 positions match TRBD1. This TCR derives from a girl aged 2 to 10 with congenital amegakaryocytic thrombocytopenia, due to receive a stem cell transplant. The sequencing here drew on PBMCs, taken before TCRalphabeta/CD19-depleted stem cell transplant. CDR3 residues: CASSYQGQARHEQYF. DNA of the CDR3: TGTGCCAGCAGTTACCAAGGACAGGCACGTCACGAGCAGTACTTC.